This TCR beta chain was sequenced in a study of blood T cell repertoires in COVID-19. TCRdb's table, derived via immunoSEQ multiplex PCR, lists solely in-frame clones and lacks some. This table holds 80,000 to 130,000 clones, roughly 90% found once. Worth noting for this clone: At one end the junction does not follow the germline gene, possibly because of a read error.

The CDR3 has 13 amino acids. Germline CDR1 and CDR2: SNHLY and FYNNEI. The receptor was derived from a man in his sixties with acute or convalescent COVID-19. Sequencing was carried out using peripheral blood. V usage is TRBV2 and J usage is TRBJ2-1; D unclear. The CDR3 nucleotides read TGTGCCAGCAGAGAAGGTCCAAACAATGAGCAGTTCTTC. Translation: CASREGPNNEQFF.